This T cell receptor (beta chain) was obtained from a study of T cells in tuberculosis. The CDR3 contains 12 residues. The V gene end was trimmed by 1 base and the J gene end by 12 bases; junction bases not matched to a gene: 3. CDR1 and CDR2 from the germline V gene are MNHNS and SASEGT. Repertoires were generated with immunoSEQ multiplex PCR, while TCRdb's copy carries only in-frame clones and drops some. This table has tens of thousands of clones, 95% to 96% appearing once. The chain has TRBV6-1 and TRBJ2-1, with 7 bases identical to TRBD1. The sequence came from a donor between 10 and 35 years old with latent tuberculosis or without tuberculosis infection. The material sequenced was PBMCs. CDR3 sequence reads: CASSEGQGGQFF. The DNA for the CDR3 is TGTGCCAGCAGTGAAGGACAGGGTGGGCAGTTCTTC.